The present T cell receptor beta chain was sequenced within a study of control samples from healthy donors and cancer patients. Sequencing was performed with immunoSEQ multiplex PCR; in TCRdb, only in-frame clones are kept and a portion is missing. The table shows about 180,000 clones, with 90% occurring only once. The CDR3 runs 14 residues. The germline V gene encodes CDR1 SGHDT and CDR2 YYEEEE. V lost 0 bases to trimming and J lost 2 bases, with 8 bases between them. As to this clone: Other DNA sequences of this sample code for an identical CDR3.

The source material was blood. The clonotype comes from a woman in her fifties or sixties in good health. The chain has TRBV5-6 and TRBJ1-2; D uncertain. The CDR3 is CASSLVAVNYGYTF. In nucleotides, the CDR3 is TGTGCCAGCAGCTTGGTTGCGGTAAACTATGGCTACACCTTC.